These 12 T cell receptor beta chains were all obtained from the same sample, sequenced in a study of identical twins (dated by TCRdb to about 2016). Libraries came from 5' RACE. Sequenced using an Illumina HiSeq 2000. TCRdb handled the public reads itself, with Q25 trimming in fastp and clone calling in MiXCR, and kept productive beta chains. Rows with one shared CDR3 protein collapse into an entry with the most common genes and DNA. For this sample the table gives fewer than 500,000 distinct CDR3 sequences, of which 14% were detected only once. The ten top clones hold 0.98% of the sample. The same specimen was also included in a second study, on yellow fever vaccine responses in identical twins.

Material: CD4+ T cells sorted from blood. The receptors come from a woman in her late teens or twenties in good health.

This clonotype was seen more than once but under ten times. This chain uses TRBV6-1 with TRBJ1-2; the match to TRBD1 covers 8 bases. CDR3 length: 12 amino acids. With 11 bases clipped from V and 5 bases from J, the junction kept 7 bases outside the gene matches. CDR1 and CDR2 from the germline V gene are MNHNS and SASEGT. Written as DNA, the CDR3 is TGTGCCGGCCGGACAGGGAAATATGGCTACACCTTC. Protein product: CAGRTGKYGYTF.

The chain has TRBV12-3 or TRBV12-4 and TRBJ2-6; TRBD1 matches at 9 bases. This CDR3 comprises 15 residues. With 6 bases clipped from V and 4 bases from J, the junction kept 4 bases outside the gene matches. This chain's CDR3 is CASRQGASGANVLTF. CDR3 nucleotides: TGTGCCAGCAGACAGGGGGCGTCCGGGGCCAACGTCCTGACTTTC.

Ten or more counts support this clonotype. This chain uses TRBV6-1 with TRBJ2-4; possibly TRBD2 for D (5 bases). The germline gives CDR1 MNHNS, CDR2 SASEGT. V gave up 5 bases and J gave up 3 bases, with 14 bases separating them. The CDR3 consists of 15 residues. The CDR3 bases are TGTGCCAGCAGTCCCTCCGCCGGGGTCAAAAACATTCAGTACTTC. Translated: CASSPSAGVKNIQYF.

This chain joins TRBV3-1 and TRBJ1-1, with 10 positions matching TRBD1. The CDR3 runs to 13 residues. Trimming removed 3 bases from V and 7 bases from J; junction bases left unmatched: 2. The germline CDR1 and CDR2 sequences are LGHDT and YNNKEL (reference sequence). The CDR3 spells CASSQRDRGEAFF. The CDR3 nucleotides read TGTGCCAGCAGCCAGAGGGACAGGGGTGAAGCTTTCTTT.

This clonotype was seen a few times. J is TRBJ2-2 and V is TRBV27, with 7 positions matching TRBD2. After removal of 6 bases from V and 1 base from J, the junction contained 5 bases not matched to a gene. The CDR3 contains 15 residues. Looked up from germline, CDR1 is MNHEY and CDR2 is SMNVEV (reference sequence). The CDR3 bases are TGTGCCAGCAGCCCCAGCGGGAAGAACACCGGGGAGCTGTTTTTT. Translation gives CASSPSGKNTGELFF.

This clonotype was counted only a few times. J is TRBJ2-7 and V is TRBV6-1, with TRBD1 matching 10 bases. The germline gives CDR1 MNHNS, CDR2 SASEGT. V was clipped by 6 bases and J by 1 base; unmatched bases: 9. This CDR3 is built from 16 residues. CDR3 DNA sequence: TGTGCCAGCAGGAACGACAGGGGGCAAGGATCCTACGAGCAGTACTTC. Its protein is CASRNDRGQGSYEQYF.

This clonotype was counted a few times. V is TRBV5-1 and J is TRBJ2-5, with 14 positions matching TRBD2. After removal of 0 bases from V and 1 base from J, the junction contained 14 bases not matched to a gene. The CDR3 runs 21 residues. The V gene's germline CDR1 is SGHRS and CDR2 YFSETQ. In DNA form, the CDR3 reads TGCGCCAGCAGCTTGGGGGGGTCCGGGACTAGCGGGAGAAGAGGCCAAGAGACCCAGTACTTC. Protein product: CASSLGGSGTSGRRGQETQYF.

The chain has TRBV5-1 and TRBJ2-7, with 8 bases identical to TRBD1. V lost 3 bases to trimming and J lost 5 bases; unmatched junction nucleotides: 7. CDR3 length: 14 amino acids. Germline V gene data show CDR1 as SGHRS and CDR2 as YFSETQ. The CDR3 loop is CASSSGQGSHEQYF. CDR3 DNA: TGCGCCAGCAGCTCCGGACAGGGATCCCACGAGCAGTACTTC.

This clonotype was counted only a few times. CDR3 sequence reads: CAISEFEGGRRNEQFF. Here the CDR3 DNA reads TGTGCCATCAGTGAATTTGAAGGGGGGCGAAGGAATGAGCAGTTCTTC. V and J are TRBV10-3 and TRBJ2-1, with D possibly called TRBD1 or TRBD2 (6 bases each). V lost 3 bases and J 7 bases, leaving 19 bases between the germline ends. CDR3 size: 16 residues. The germline V gene has CDR1 ENHRY and CDR2 SYGVKD.

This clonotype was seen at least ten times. The CDR3 region is CASSLIAGETQYF. CDR3 bases: TGCGCCAGCAGCTTGATAGCTGGGGAGACCCAGTACTTC. J is TRBJ2-5 and V is TRBV5-1; D unresolved. Trimming left V 1 base short and J 5 bases short, with 9 bases between. CDR1 SGHRS and CDR2 YFSETQ come from the germline V gene. The length of the CDR3 is 13 residues.

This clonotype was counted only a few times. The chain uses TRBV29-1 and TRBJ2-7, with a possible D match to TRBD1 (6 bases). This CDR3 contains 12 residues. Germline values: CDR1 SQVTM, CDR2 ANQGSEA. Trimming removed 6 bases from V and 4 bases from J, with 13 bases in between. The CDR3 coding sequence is TGCAGCGTAGAAACAGGGATTTACGAGCAGTACTTC. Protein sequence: CSVETGIYEQYF.

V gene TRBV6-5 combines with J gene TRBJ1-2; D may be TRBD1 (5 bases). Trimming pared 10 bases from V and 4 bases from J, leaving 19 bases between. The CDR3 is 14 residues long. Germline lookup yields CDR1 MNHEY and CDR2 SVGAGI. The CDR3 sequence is CATAGAWGTYGYTF. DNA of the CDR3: TGTGCCACCGCCGGGGCCTGGGGGACCTATGGCTACACCTTC.